This T cell receptor beta chain originates from a study of cytomegalovirus exposure and HLA in healthy donors. As for the study in general: An early data release held 75 million to 100 million unique TCRs from HLA-typed donors. Genetic ancestry analysis placed about 76% of the 400 or so donors that were genotyped in the Caucasian-associated cluster.

This PCR relied on a set of 60 Vbeta primers and 13 Jbeta primers. Measured with immunoSEQ multiplex PCR; TCRdb has only the in-frame clones, and not every one. This sample has 100,000 to 150,000 clones, with 74% found just once. Germline V gene sequence: CDR1 SGDLS, CDR2 YYNGEE. The CDR3 runs to 15 residues. Trimming cost V 0 bases and J 12 bases, with 18 bases left between them. The specimen sequenced was PBMCs. This sequence originates from a woman in her 50s in good health and CMV-seropositive. V is TRBV9 and J is TRBJ1-4, with D possibly matching TRBD1 (5 bases). CDR3 in amino acids: CASSVGGRDTSELFF. DNA for the CDR3: TGTGCCAGCAGCGTAGGGGGCAGGGATACGTCGGAACTGTTTTTT.